This T cell receptor (beta chain) comes out of a study of T cell responses to AZD1222 COVID-19 vaccine. Study results and limitations: Once two AZD1222 doses were given, Spike-specific TCR breadth and depth went up. Females made up more of the donors, who were largely white British, and clonal diversity may have come out too low. A reported finding is that nearly half of spike-specific TCRs target unmutated variant regions.

Assay: immunoSEQ multiplex PCR; the TCRdb copy retains only in-frame clones and omits some. The sample consists of roughly 130,000 clones, about 94% of them appearing once. For this clone: Antigen: not known.

V was clipped by 3 bases and J by 2 bases, with 12 bases between them. Germline-derived CDR1 and CDR2 are SGHRS and YFSETQ. CDR3 length equals 16 residues. The sequence came from an adult in good health. The chain uses TRBV5-1 and TRBJ2-6; D perhaps matches TRBD2 (6 bases). Sequenced material: peripheral blood, taken on day 0 of AZD1222 vaccination. CDR3 in amino acids: CASSWAPSAGANVLTF. In DNA form, the CDR3 reads TGCGCCAGCAGCTGGGCACCTAGCGCTGGGGCCAACGTCCTGACTTTC.